This is a list of T cell receptor beta chains from one sample in a study of cytomegalovirus exposure and HLA in healthy donors. Using immunoSEQ multiplex PCR, the repertoire was profiled, and TCRdb retains in-frame clones only, with some absent. The sample contains roughly 120,000 clones, about four fifths of which appear only once. The sequencing sample was made of PBMCs. The receptors were sampled from a woman aged 55-75 years in good health and CMV-seropositive. Each CDR3 is given with its conserved first and last residue. A D gene is named only where the DNA matches it firmly. Only some rows state a clone size, as once, few, many or a class for expanded clones.

v_call,d_call,j_call,clone_size,cdr3_aa,cdr3_nt
TRBV18,-,TRBJ1-1,-,CASSEQNTEAFF,TGTGCCAGCTCAGAACAGAACACTGAAGCTTTCTTT
TRBV30,TRBD2,TRBJ2-1,-,CAWSAYTGREQFF,TGTGCCTGGAGTGCCTACACCGGGAGGGAGCAGTTCTTC
TRBV30,-,TRBJ1-5,-,CAWSRDSNQPQHF,TGTGCCTGGAGCCGGGATAGCAATCAGCCCCAGCATTTT
TRBV7-9,-,TRBJ2-2,-,CASSARNRAEGELFF,TGTGCCAGCAGCGCGAGGAACAGGGCGGAAGGGGAGCTGTTTTTT
TRBV28,-,TRBJ1-2,-,CASSQTGLWGGYTF,TGTGCCAGCAGCCAAACCGGGTTATGGGGCGGCTACACCTTC
TRBV2,TRBD1,TRBJ1-2,-,CASSGFNLVGGESNYGYTF,TGTGCCAGCAGTGGATTTAATTTGGTAGGGGGCGAGAGTAACTATGGCTACACCTTC
TRBV27,TRBD1,TRBJ2-7,-,CASSAPGQGTFEQYF,TGTGCCAGCAGTGCCCCGGGACAGGGGACGTTCGAGCAGTACTTC
TRBV19,TRBD1,TRBJ2-2,-,CASRAGTANTGELFF,TGTGCCAGTAGAGCCGGGACAGCGAACACCGGGGAGCTGTTTTTT
TRBV18,-,TRBJ2-7,once,CASSPMASVSSYEQYF,TGTGCCAGCTCACCAATGGCTAGCGTGAGCTCCTACGAGCAGTACTTC
TRBV10-3,-,TRBJ1-3,-,CAISGGGSNTIYF,TGTGCCATCAGTGGGGGAGGGTCGAACACCATATATTTT
TRBV15,-,TRBJ1-6,-,CATSRDQGRGSSPLHF,TGTGCCACCAGCAGAGATCAGGGCAGGGGTAGTTCACCCCTCCACTTT
TRBV4-1,TRBD1,TRBJ2-7,-,CASSQDPPQGALVEQYF,TGCGCCAGCAGCCAAGATCCCCCGCAGGGGGCGTTGGTCGAGCAGTACTTC